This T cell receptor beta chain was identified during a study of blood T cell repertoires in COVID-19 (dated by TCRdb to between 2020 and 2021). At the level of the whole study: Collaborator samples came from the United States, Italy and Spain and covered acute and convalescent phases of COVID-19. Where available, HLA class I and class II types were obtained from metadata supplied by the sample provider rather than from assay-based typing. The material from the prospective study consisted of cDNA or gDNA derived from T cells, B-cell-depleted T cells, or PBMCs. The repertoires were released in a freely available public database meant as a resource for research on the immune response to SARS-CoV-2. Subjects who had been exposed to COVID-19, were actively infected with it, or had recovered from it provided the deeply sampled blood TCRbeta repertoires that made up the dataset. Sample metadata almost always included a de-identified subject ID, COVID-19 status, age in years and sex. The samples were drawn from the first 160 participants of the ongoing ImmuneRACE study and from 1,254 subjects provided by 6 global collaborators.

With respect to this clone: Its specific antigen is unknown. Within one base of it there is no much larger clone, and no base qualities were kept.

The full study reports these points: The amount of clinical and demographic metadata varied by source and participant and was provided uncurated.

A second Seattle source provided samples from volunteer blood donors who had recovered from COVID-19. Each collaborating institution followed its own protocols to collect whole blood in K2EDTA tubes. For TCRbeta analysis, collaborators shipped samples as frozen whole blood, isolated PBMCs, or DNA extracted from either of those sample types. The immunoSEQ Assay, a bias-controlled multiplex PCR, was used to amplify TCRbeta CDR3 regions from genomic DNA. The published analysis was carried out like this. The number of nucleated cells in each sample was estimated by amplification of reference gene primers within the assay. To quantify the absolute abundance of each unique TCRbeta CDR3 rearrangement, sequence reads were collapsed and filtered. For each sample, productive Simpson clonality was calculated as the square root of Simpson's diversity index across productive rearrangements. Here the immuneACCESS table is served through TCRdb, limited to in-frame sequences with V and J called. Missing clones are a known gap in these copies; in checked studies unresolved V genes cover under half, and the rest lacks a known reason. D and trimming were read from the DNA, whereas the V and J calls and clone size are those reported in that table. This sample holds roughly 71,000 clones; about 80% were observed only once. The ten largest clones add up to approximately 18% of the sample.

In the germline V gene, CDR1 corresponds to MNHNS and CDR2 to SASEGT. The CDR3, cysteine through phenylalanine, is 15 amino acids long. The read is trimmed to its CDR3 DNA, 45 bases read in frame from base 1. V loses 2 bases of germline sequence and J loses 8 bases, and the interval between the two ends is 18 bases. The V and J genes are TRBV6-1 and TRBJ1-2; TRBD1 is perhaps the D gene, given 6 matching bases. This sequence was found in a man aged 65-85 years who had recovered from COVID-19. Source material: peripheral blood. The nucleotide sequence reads TGTGCCAGCAGTGAATGGGGCAGGGGAATGTTAGGCTACACCTTC. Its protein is CASSEWGRGMLGYTF.